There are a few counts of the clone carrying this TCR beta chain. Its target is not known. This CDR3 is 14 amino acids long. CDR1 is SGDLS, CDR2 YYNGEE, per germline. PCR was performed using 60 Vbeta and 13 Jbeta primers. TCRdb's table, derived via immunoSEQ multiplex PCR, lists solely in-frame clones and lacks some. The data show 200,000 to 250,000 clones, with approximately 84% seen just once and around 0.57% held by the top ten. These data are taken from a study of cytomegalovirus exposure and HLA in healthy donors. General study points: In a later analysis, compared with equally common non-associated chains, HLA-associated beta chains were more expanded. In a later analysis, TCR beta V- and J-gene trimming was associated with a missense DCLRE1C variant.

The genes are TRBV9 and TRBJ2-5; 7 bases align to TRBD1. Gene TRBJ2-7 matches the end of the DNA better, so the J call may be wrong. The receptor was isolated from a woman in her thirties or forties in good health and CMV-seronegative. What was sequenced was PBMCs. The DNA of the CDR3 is TGTGCCAGCAGCACCGGGACAGTAAACTACGAGCAGTACTTC. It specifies CASSTGTVNYEQYF.